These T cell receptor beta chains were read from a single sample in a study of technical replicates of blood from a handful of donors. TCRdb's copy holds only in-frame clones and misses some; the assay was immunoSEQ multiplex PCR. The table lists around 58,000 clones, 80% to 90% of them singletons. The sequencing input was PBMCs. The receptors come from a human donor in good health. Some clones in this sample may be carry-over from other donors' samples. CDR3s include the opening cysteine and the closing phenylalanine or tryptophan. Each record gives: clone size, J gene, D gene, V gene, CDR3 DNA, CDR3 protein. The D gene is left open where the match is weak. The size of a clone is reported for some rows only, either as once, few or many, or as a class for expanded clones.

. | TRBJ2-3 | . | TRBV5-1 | TGCGCCAGCAGCTATGGACTCTACACAGATACGCAGTATTTT | CASSYGLYTDTQYF
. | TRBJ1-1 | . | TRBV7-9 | TGTGCCAGCAGCTACACAGGGACCACTGAAGCTTTCTTT | CASSYTGTTEAFF
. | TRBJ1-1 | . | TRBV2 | TGTGCCAGCAGTGAAAGGAGGCCCCCACAAGGTGGGGGCGGGCGGGACACTGAAGCTTTCTTT | CASSERRPPQGGGGRDTEAFF
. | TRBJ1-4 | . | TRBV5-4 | TGTGCCAGCAGCTTGGACCCCGGGAGCGGAGAAAAACTGTTTTTT | CASSLDPGSGEKLFF
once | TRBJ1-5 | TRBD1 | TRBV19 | TGTGCCAGTAGGGGACAGGGGCGACCACAATATAGCAATCAGCCCCAGCATTTT | CASRGQGRPQYSNQPQHF
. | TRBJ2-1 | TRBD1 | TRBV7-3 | TGTGCCAGCAGCCTCGACAGGGGTGATAATGAGCAGTTCTTC | CASSLDRGDNEQFF
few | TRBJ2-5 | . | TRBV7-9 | TGTGCCAGCAGCTTAGGGCAGAGTCCAGGGACCCAGTACTTC | CASSLGQSPGTQYF
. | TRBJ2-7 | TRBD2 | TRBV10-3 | TGTGCCATCACGGGCCGGGGGGACCTGGGAGAGCAGTACTTC | CAITGRGDLGEQYF
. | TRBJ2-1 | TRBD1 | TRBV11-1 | TGTGCCAGCAGCACTACAGGGGTATCCTACAATGAGCAGTTCTTC | CASSTTGVSYNEQFF
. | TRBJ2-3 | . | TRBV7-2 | TGTGCCAGCAGCCTGGGCCTCACAGATACGCAGTATTTT | CASSLGLTDTQYF
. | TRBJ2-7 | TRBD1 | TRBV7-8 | TGTGCCAGCAGCCTAGGGTCTGGGACAGGGGGATACGAGCAGTACTTC | CASSLGSGTGGYEQYF
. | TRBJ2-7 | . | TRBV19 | TGTGCCAGTAGTGTAACAGTTACCTACGAGCAGTACTTC | CASSVTVTYEQYF
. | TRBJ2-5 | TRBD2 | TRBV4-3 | TGCGCCAGCAGCCCGACTAGCGGGAGCTCCCCCGAGACCCAGTACTTC | CASSPTSGSSPETQYF
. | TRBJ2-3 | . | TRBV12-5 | TGTGCTAGTGGTTTCCCCAACACAGATACGCAGTATTTT | CASGFPNTDTQYF